What follows is one T cell receptor (beta chain) and its context. What it binds is unknown. The Oncomine TCR Beta short-read assay sequenced DNA from cultured CD4+ T cells. TCRdb processed the PCR reads anew with MiXCR; each CDR3 protein has one entry. In the table there are under 30,000 distinct CDR3 sequences, roughly a third of which are singletons. The record originates from a study of vaccination and CD4 T cells after COVID-19. Study-wide context: Post-vaccination specimens were collected at a median of roughly 69 days following dose two (range 14 to 241).

CDR3 length equals 16 residues. Germline V CDR1 and CDR2: MGHDK, SYGVNS. Trimming removed 1 base from V and 1 base from J; junction bases left unmatched: 7. The time point denotes: late sampling 161 to 241 days after vaccination in a few convalescent patients. The treatment was: approximately nine-day PBMC culture with coronavirus spike peptide pools or control peptides (ViraFEST assay). ViraFEST relied on peptide pools to expand antigen-specific T cells; the TCRs were sequenced afterward. The sample consisted of CD4+ T cells from blood, cultured in vitro, taken about 7 months after SARS-CoV-2 vaccination. The genes are TRBV25-1 and TRBJ2-7, with 7 bases matching TRBD2. This clonotype was obtained from a human donor who had recovered from COVID-19. Here the CDR3 DNA reads TGTGCCAGCAGTGAATCGGGGAGGGAAAGGTCCTACGAGCAGTACTTC. Amino acids: CASSESGRERSYEQYF.